Listed below are T cell receptor beta chains from one sample, sequenced in a study of blood T cell repertoires in COVID-19. Sequencing used immunoSEQ multiplex PCR; TCRdb keeps in-frame clones, though not all of them. The table has around 60,000 clones, 72% seen once. Sample: peripheral blood. The receptor source for this set is a woman in her 70s with COVID-19, enrolled during active disease. Each CDR3 is given with its conserved first and last residue. D genes are given only for firm matches. A clone size is listed for some rows: how often the clone was seen (once, few, many), or a class if it is expanded.

abundance: few; d_gene: TRBD2; j_gene: TRBJ2-2; v_gene: TRBV7-9; CDR3aa: CASSHPASGSGELFF; CDR3nt: TGTGCCAGCAGCCACCCGGCTAGCGGGTCCGGGGAGCTGTTTTTT
abundance: .; d_gene: .; j_gene: TRBJ1-3; v_gene: TRBV6-1; CDR3aa: CASSEGPLSGNTIYF; CDR3nt: TGTGCCAGCAGTGAGGGCCCACTCTCTGGAAACACCATATATTTT
abundance: few; d_gene: .; j_gene: TRBJ2-2; v_gene: TRBV5-1; CDR3aa: CASSLGATGELFF; CDR3nt: TGCGCCAGCAGCTTGGGGGCCACCGGGGAGCTGTTTTTT
abundance: few; d_gene: .; j_gene: TRBJ1-6; v_gene: TRBV19; CDR3aa: CASSIERDNSPLHF; CDR3nt: TGTGCCAGTAGTATCGAGAGGGATAATTCACCCCTCCACTTT
abundance: .; d_gene: .; j_gene: TRBJ2-3; v_gene: TRBV13; CDR3aa: CASRAGPYNTQYF; CDR3nt: TGTGCCAGCAGGGCGGGGCCTTATAATACGCAGTATTTT
abundance: few; d_gene: TRBD2; j_gene: TRBJ2-3; v_gene: TRBV4-3; CDR3aa: CASSRTGGATDTQYF; CDR3nt: TGCGCCAGCAGCCGAACGGGGGGGGCTACAGATACGCAGTATTTT
abundance: .; d_gene: .; j_gene: TRBJ1-1; v_gene: TRBV11-2; CDR3aa: CASSSQPYRDTEAFF; CDR3nt: TGTGCCAGCAGCTCCCAACCTTACAGGGACACTGAAGCTTTCTTT
abundance: .; d_gene: .; j_gene: TRBJ2-1; v_gene: TRBV11-2; CDR3aa: CASRPYGTPSPRVTNEQFF; CDR3nt: TGTGCCAGCAGACCGTACGGGACACCCTCCCCGAGAGTCACAAATGAGCAGTTCTTC
abundance: .; d_gene: TRBD1; j_gene: TRBJ1-2; v_gene: TRBV4-1; CDR3aa: CASSQVGTGRGDGYTF; CDR3nt: TGCGCCAGCAGCCAAGTGGGGACAGGGCGGGGTGACGGCTACACCTTC
abundance: .; d_gene: .; j_gene: TRBJ1-3; v_gene: TRBV5-6; CDR3aa: CASSSRGSGNTIYF; CDR3nt: TGTGCCAGCAGCTCAAGGGGGAGTGGAAACACCATATATTTT
abundance: .; d_gene: TRBD1; j_gene: TRBJ2-7; v_gene: TRBV12-3/TRBV12-4; CDR3aa: CASSPTGYEQYF; CDR3nt: TGTGCCAGCAGCCCGACAGGGTACGAGCAGTACTTC
abundance: .; d_gene: TRBD1; j_gene: TRBJ2-7; v_gene: TRBV5-1; CDR3aa: CASSSLTGAAYEQYF; CDR3nt: TGCGCCAGCAGCTCTTTGACAGGGGCGGCCTACGAGCAGTACTTC
abundance: .; d_gene: TRBD2; j_gene: TRBJ2-1; v_gene: TRBV5-1; CDR3aa: CASSPLAGSYNEQFF; CDR3nt: TGCGCCAGCAGCCCACTAGCGGGCTCCTACAATGAGCAGTTCTTC
abundance: .; d_gene: TRBD1; j_gene: TRBJ1-6; v_gene: TRBV7-2; CDR3aa: CASSFGTGSSNLHF; CDR3nt: TGTGCCAGCAGCTTTGGGACAGGGTCGAGTAACCTCCACTTT
abundance: .; d_gene: .; j_gene: TRBJ1-5; v_gene: TRBV19; CDR3aa: CASSIPVRNQPQHF; CDR3nt: TGTGCCAGTAGTATCCCAGTTCGCAATCAGCCCCAGCATTTT
abundance: .; d_gene: .; j_gene: TRBJ1-1; v_gene: TRBV11-3; CDR3aa: CASSLDGRGGNTEAFF; CDR3nt: TGTGCCAGCAGCTTAGATGGACGGGGAGGGAACACTGAAGCTTTCTTT
abundance: once; d_gene: TRBD1; j_gene: TRBJ1-1; v_gene: TRBV6-5; CDR3aa: CASTGPGQGWKAFF; CDR3nt: TGTGCCAGCACCGGTCCGGGACAGGGGTGGAAAGCTTTCTTT
abundance: few; d_gene: .; j_gene: TRBJ2-5; v_gene: TRBV7-8; CDR3aa: CASSSLPTGETQYF; CDR3nt: TGTGCCAGCAGCTCCCTCCCGACTGGGGAGACCCAGTACTTC
abundance: .; d_gene: .; j_gene: TRBJ1-1; v_gene: TRBV7-2; CDR3aa: CASSLDKGEAFF; CDR3nt: TGTGCCAGCAGCTTAGACAAGGGGGAAGCTTTCTTT
abundance: .; d_gene: TRBD1; j_gene: TRBJ1-1; v_gene: TRBV3-1/TRBV3-2; CDR3aa: CASRRTGGGTEAFF; CDR3nt: TGTGCCAGCCGAAGGACAGGGGGAGGCACTGAAGCTTTCTTT
abundance: .; d_gene: .; j_gene: TRBJ2-3; v_gene: TRBV9; CDR3aa: CASSVGRVSTDTQYF; CDR3nt: TGTGCCAGCAGCGTTGGTCGGGTGAGCACAGATACGCAGTATTTT
abundance: .; d_gene: TRBD1; j_gene: TRBJ1-1; v_gene: TRBV19; CDR3aa: CASNPGQMNTEAFF; CDR3nt: TGTGCCAGTAACCCGGGACAGATGAACACTGAAGCTTTCTTT
abundance: .; d_gene: .; j_gene: TRBJ2-1; v_gene: TRBV2; CDR3aa: CASEGDPYNEQFF; CDR3nt: TGTGCCAGTGAGGGGGACCCCTACAATGAGCAGTTCTTC
abundance: .; d_gene: TRBD1; j_gene: TRBJ2-7; v_gene: TRBV2; CDR3aa: CASTYRDRTYEQYF; CDR3nt: TGTGCCAGCACTTACCGGGACAGAACCTACGAGCAGTACTTC
abundance: few; d_gene: .; j_gene: TRBJ2-3; v_gene: TRBV3-1/TRBV3-2; CDR3aa: CASSQSGPGTDTQYF; CDR3nt: TGTGCCAGCAGCCAATCGGGTCCCGGGACAGATACGCAGTATTTT
abundance: .; d_gene: .; j_gene: TRBJ1-5; v_gene: TRBV5-1; CDR3aa: CASSLEGAPGQPQHF; CDR3nt: TGCGCCAGCAGCTTGGAAGGGGCTCCGGGTCAGCCCCAGCATTTT
abundance: .; d_gene: TRBD1; j_gene: TRBJ1-2; v_gene: TRBV5-1; CDR3aa: CASSLGTGIVDGYTF; CDR3nt: TGCGCCAGCAGCTTGGGGACAGGGATAGTCGATGGCTACACCTTC
abundance: .; d_gene: TRBD2; j_gene: TRBJ2-2; v_gene: TRBV2; CDR3aa: CASSYLERGTGELFF; CDR3nt: TGTGCCAGCAGTTACCTAGAGCGGGGCACCGGGGAGCTGTTTTTT
abundance: few; d_gene: TRBD1; j_gene: TRBJ2-1; v_gene: TRBV27; CDR3aa: CATSSDRGRIYNEQFF; CDR3nt: TGTGCCACCTCGTCTGACAGGGGGCGCATTTACAATGAGCAGTTCTTC